Listed below are T cell receptor beta chains from one sample, sequenced in a study of blood T cell repertoires in COVID-19. Sequenced by immunoSEQ multiplex PCR; TCRdb stores in-frame clones only, minus some. The sample has some 260,000 clones; approximately 86% are singletons. The source material was peripheral blood. Source of these receptors: a woman older than 75 with active or convalescent COVID-19. Each CDR3 is given with its conserved first and last residue. The order of the fields is CDR3 DNA, CDR3 protein, clone size, V gene, D gene, J gene. The D gene is left open where the match is weak. Size values are once, few and many counts, or a class for expanded clones, and some rows have none.

cdr3_nt: TGTGCCAGCAGTGAAGTGAAGGGGGCAAGGGGGGAGACCCAGTACTTC; cdr3_aa: CASSEVKGARGETQYF; clone_size: .; v_call: TRBV6-1; d_call: TRBD1; j_call: TRBJ2-5
cdr3_nt: TGTGCCAGCAGACCTCAGGGCAGCTCTGGAAACACCATATATTTT; cdr3_aa: CASRPQGSSGNTIYF; clone_size: .; v_call: TRBV7-9; d_call: .; j_call: TRBJ1-3
cdr3_nt: TGTGCCAGCTCTAGGAGTAGCGGGACAATCAATGAGCAGTTCTTC; cdr3_aa: CASSRSSGTINEQFF; clone_size: .; v_call: TRBV6-5; d_call: TRBD2; j_call: TRBJ2-1
cdr3_nt: TGTGCCAGCAGTTCAATGGCACTCGCGACAGACTATAATTCACCCCTCCACTTT; cdr3_aa: CASSSMALATDYNSPLHF; clone_size: .; v_call: TRBV27; d_call: .; j_call: TRBJ1-6
cdr3_nt: TGTGCCAGCAGTCTAGGGGGCCTTGAAGCTTTCTTT; cdr3_aa: CASSLGGLEAFF; clone_size: .; v_call: TRBV2; d_call: TRBD1; j_call: TRBJ1-1
cdr3_nt: TGCGCCAGCAGCTTGACTAGCGGGAGTTTTGGGGAGCAGTTCTTC; cdr3_aa: CASSLTSGSFGEQFF; clone_size: .; v_call: TRBV5-1; d_call: TRBD2; j_call: TRBJ2-1
cdr3_nt: TGTGCCACCAGTGATTCGGGACAGGACAAAAACATTCAGTACTTC; cdr3_aa: CATSDSGQDKNIQYF; clone_size: .; v_call: TRBV24-1; d_call: TRBD1; j_call: TRBJ2-4
cdr3_nt: TGTGCCAGCAACGCGGGCACGAACACCGGGGAGCTGTTTTTT; cdr3_aa: CASNAGTNTGELFF; clone_size: few; v_call: TRBV28; d_call: .; j_call: TRBJ2-2
cdr3_nt: TGTGCCAGCAGCTTGGGACAGATCAATCAGCCCCAGCATTTT; cdr3_aa: CASSLGQINQPQHF; clone_size: .; v_call: TRBV11-2; d_call: TRBD1; j_call: TRBJ1-5
cdr3_nt: TGCAGCGTTGCAGGGGGCGGCGAGACCCAGTACTTC; cdr3_aa: CSVAGGGETQYF; clone_size: once; v_call: TRBV29-1; d_call: TRBD1; j_call: TRBJ2-5
cdr3_nt: TGTGCCAGCAGGCGACAGGTTAGCAATCAGCCCCAGCATTTT; cdr3_aa: CASRRQVSNQPQHF; clone_size: .; v_call: TRBV28; d_call: .; j_call: TRBJ1-5
cdr3_nt: TGTGCCAGCAGCGAGAGGGACAGACACACAGATACGCAGTATTTT; cdr3_aa: CASSERDRHTDTQYF; clone_size: once; v_call: TRBV6-5; d_call: TRBD1; j_call: TRBJ2-3
cdr3_nt: TGTGCCACCAGTGATCTTACAGGGGCCGGAGAGACCCAGTACTTC; cdr3_aa: CATSDLTGAGETQYF; clone_size: once; v_call: TRBV24-1; d_call: TRBD1; j_call: TRBJ2-5
cdr3_nt: TGTGCCAGCAGCCTTGAGCCTGTATGGGGAGTTAGTAATGAAAAACTGTTTTTT; cdr3_aa: CASSLEPVWGVSNEKLFF; clone_size: .; v_call: TRBV7-9; d_call: .; j_call: TRBJ1-4
cdr3_nt: TGTGCCAGCAGTGCATACGGGACAACAGAAGCTTTCTTT; cdr3_aa: CASSAYGTTEAFF; clone_size: .; v_call: TRBV2; d_call: .; j_call: TRBJ1-1
cdr3_nt: TGTGCCAGCAGCTCCTCTATCTCGGGGGAAGAGACCCAGTACTTC; cdr3_aa: CASSSSISGEETQYF; clone_size: .; v_call: TRBV11-2; d_call: .; j_call: TRBJ2-5
cdr3_nt: TGCGCCAGCAGCCAACCATTCCTAGCGGGAGAAGAGAATGAGCAGTTCTTC; cdr3_aa: CASSQPFLAGEENEQFF; clone_size: .; v_call: TRBV4-1; d_call: TRBD2; j_call: TRBJ2-1
cdr3_nt: TGTGCCAGCAGTCGGGACAGCTCTGGGGCCAACGTCCTGACTTTC; cdr3_aa: CASSRDSSGANVLTF; clone_size: .; v_call: TRBV6-5; d_call: TRBD1; j_call: TRBJ2-6
cdr3_nt: TGTGCCAGCAGCTCACAGGGCGCGGGTGGCTACACCTTC; cdr3_aa: CASSSQGAGGYTF; clone_size: .; v_call: TRBV5-4; d_call: .; j_call: TRBJ1-2
cdr3_nt: TGTGCCAGCAGCCCGATTGGACAGCCCCAAGAGACCCAGTACTTC; cdr3_aa: CASSPIGQPQETQYF; clone_size: few; v_call: TRBV7-9; d_call: .; j_call: TRBJ2-5
cdr3_nt: TGCAGCGCCCTACCCTCGACTAGCCCCTGTGAGCAGTTCTTC; cdr3_aa: CSALPSTSPCEQFF; clone_size: .; v_call: TRBV29-1; d_call: TRBD2; j_call: TRBJ2-1
cdr3_nt: TGCGCCAGCAGCTGGGATGGACAGCTTAAGAACACTGAAGCTTTCTTT; cdr3_aa: CASSWDGQLKNTEAFF; clone_size: .; v_call: TRBV5-1; d_call: .; j_call: TRBJ1-1
cdr3_nt: TGTGCCAGCAGCTTAGCAAGACAGGGTGTTGAGTTCTTC; cdr3_aa: CASSLARQGVEFF; clone_size: .; v_call: TRBV7-2; d_call: TRBD1; j_call: TRBJ2-1
cdr3_nt: TGTGCCAGCTCATCTTCAGGGCAGCAGCCCCAGCATTTT; cdr3_aa: CASSSSGQQPQHF; clone_size: .; v_call: TRBV18; d_call: .; j_call: TRBJ1-5
cdr3_nt: TGTGCCAGCAGTCGACTAGCAGGGACCGGGGAGCTGTTTTTT; cdr3_aa: CASSRLAGTGELFF; clone_size: .; v_call: TRBV6-2/TRBV6-3; d_call: TRBD2; j_call: TRBJ2-2
cdr3_nt: TGTGCCAGCAGCCAACTTGACAGGGAGCGTTCACCCCTCCACTTT; cdr3_aa: CASSQLDRERSPLHF; clone_size: .; v_call: TRBV16; d_call: TRBD1; j_call: TRBJ1-6
cdr3_nt: TGTGCCAGCAGAGGGACAGAGTTGAACACTGAAGCTTTCTTT; cdr3_aa: CASRGTELNTEAFF; clone_size: .; v_call: TRBV2; d_call: TRBD1; j_call: TRBJ1-1
cdr3_nt: TGTGCCAGCAGCGTAGTCTCAGGGGACTATGGCTACACCTTC; cdr3_aa: CASSVVSGDYGYTF; clone_size: .; v_call: TRBV9; d_call: .; j_call: TRBJ1-2
cdr3_nt: TGTGCCAGTAGTACGCGGGACAGGCTCTATGGCTACACCTTC; cdr3_aa: CASSTRDRLYGYTF; clone_size: .; v_call: TRBV19; d_call: TRBD1; j_call: TRBJ1-2